This T cell receptor beta chain was observed in a study of a mutant IDH1 vaccine in newly diagnosed glioma. Time point in this sample: week 35, safety follow-up. Vaccine doses each comprised 300 ug of mutant IDH1 20-mer peptide, with topical imiquimod. Germline CDR1 reads SGHRS; CDR2 reads YFSETQ. This CDR3 spans 15 amino acids. J lost 8 bases, V lost 0 bases, and 4 bases had no gene match. As concerns this clone: Antigen: not known.

Sequencing used immunoSEQ multiplex PCR; TCRdb keeps in-frame clones, though not all of them. The table records 50,000 to 70,000 clones, approximately 80% of them present only once. The genes are TRBV5-1 and TRBJ1-4; 10 positions match TRBD1. The sequenced sample was PBMCs, obtained from a glioma patient whose treatment included an IDH1 peptide vaccine. The receptor was derived from a young man with glioma. The CDR3 region is CASSLETGGREKLFF. CDR3 DNA: TGCGCCAGCAGCTTGGAGACAGGGGGCCGAGAAAAACTGTTTTTT.